The T cell receptor (beta chain) under discussion was sequenced for a study of blood T cell repertoires in COVID-19 (dated by TCRdb to 2020 to 2021). Background on the whole study: Collaborator samples came from the United States, Italy and Spain and covered acute and convalescent phases of COVID-19. Samples were obtained from the ongoing ImmuneRACE study (first 160 participants) and from 1,254 subjects provided by 6 global collaborators. HLA class I and class II types, where available, came from metadata supplied by the sample provider rather than from assay-based typing. The material from the prospective study consisted of cDNA or gDNA derived from T cells, B-cell-depleted T cells, or PBMCs. Deeply sampled blood TCRbeta repertoires from subjects exposed to, actively infected with, or recovered from COVID-19 were included in the dataset. The repertoires were made available in a free public database intended to serve as a resource for research on the immune response to SARS-CoV-2. The sample metadata nearly always contained a de-identified subject ID, COVID-19 status, age in years and sex.

The collaborating institutions used their own protocols to collect whole blood in K2EDTA tubes. Collaborator samples were shipped for TCRbeta analysis as frozen whole blood, isolated PBMCs, or DNA extracted from either sample type. TCRbeta CDR3 regions were amplified from genomic DNA by means of the immunoSEQ Assay, a bias-controlled multiplex PCR. As for how the authors treated the data: The number of nucleated cells in each sample was estimated by amplification of reference gene primers within the assay. To quantify the absolute abundance of each unique TCRbeta CDR3 rearrangement, sequence reads were collapsed and filtered. For each sample, productive Simpson clonality was calculated as the square root of Simpson's diversity index across productive rearrangements. The table was pulled from immuneACCESS by TCRdb, which kept in-frame rearrangements only. Such tables lose some clones; where checked, under half of the loss comes from unresolved V genes, and the rest has no known cause. V, J and clone size are those of that table, while D and trimming were read from the DNA. The sample yields about 88,000 clones; 70% to 90% were counted once. More than 12% of the sample goes to the ten largest clones.

The full study reports these points: Clinical and demographic metadata were provided uncurated, with the amount varying by source and participant.

As concerns this clone: The target of this receptor is not known. No per-base quality is available; no much larger clone lies one base away.

CDR3 length: 14 amino acids, cysteine to phenylalanine. The DNA shown is the 42-base CDR3, in frame from base 1. V is clipped by 5 bases and J by 6 bases, and the sequence between their germline boundaries is 14 bases long. Per the germline V gene (reference sequence), MNHEY is the CDR1 and SMNVEV is the CDR2. The chain is made from TRBV27 and TRBJ2-1; TRBD2 is perhaps the D gene, given 6 matching bases. Sequencing input: peripheral blood. The clonotype comes from a woman in her sixties or seventies with acute or convalescent COVID-19. The base sequence is TGTGCCAGCAGTCCTCTGACTAGGGTCAATGAGCAGTTCTTC. Translated, this gives CASSPLTRVNEQFF.